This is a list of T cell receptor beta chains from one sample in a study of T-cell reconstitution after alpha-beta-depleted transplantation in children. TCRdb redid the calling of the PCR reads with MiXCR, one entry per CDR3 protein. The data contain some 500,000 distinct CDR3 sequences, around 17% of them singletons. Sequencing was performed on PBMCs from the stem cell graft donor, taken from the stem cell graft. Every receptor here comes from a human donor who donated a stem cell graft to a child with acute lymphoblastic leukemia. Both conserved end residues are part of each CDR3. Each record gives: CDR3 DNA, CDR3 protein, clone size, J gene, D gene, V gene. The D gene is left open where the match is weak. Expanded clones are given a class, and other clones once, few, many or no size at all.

DNA: TGTGCCAGCTCACCTGAGAGCAGACCTCTCCCGAACACTGAAGCTTTCTTT
CDR3: CASSPESRPLPNTEAFF
size: many
J: TRBJ1-1
D: NA
V: TRBV18

DNA: TGCGCCAGCAGCTTCGCGCCCCTTGAAAAACTGTTTTTT
CDR3: CASSFAPLEKLFF
size: NA
J: TRBJ1-4
D: NA
V: TRBV5-1

DNA: TGCAGTGCCCCCACCGAGGGGGGCAGGACAGATACGCAGTATTTT
CDR3: CSAPTEGGRTDTQYF
size: NA
J: TRBJ2-3
D: NA
V: TRBV20-1

DNA: TGTGCCAGCAGCAAAGAGCGAGGGGGGACCCAGTACTTC
CDR3: CASSKERGGTQYF
size: few
J: TRBJ2-5
D: NA
V: TRBV21-1

DNA: TGTGCCAGCAGTTTGGGGGTAGGACTAGCGGAGACCCAGTACTTC
CDR3: CASSLGVGLAETQYF
size: NA
J: TRBJ2-5
D: TRBD2
V: TRBV12-3/TRBV12-4

DNA: TGCGCCAGCAGCTTTAGACAGGGGTCGTCCTACAATGAGCAGTTCTTC
CDR3: CASSFRQGSSYNEQFF
size: few
J: TRBJ2-1
D: TRBD1
V: TRBV5-1

DNA: TGTGCCAGCAGTGTGACAGGCGGGTACACTGAAGCTTTCTTT
CDR3: CASSVTGGYTEAFF
size: NA
J: TRBJ1-1
D: NA
V: TRBV25-1

DNA: TGTGCCAGCAGCTTTGGACAGGGTCGCAGGAAGTCCGGAAACACCATATATTTT
CDR3: CASSFGQGRRKSGNTIYF
size: NA
J: TRBJ1-3
D: TRBD1
V: TRBV11-1

DNA: TGCAGTGCTCCTGGGACAGGGCCGGGCTACGAGCAGTACTTC
CDR3: CSAPGTGPGYEQYF
size: few
J: TRBJ2-7
D: TRBD1
V: TRBV20-1

DNA: TGCGCCAGCAGCTTGTCCGGAGGATTTGGCGTAATCTACAATGAGCAGTTCTTC
CDR3: CASSLSGGFGVIYNEQFF
size: many
J: TRBJ2-1
D: NA
V: TRBV5-1

DNA: TGTGCCAGCAGTGGGCTAGCGGGAGCGTTCGGGGAGCTGTTTTTT
CDR3: CASSGLAGAFGELFF
size: NA
J: TRBJ2-2
D: TRBD2
V: TRBV6-1

DNA: TGTGCCAGCAGTTTTATAGTTGGGACAGGGGTGTTCGGCGGGGAGCTGTTTTTT
CDR3: CASSFIVGTGVFGGELFF
size: few
J: TRBJ2-2
D: TRBD1
V: TRBV6-7

DNA: TGTGCCAGCAGCCCAAACAGGGGCATGGGGGAGCCCCAGCATTTT
CDR3: CASSPNRGMGEPQHF
size: NA
J: TRBJ1-5
D: TRBD1
V: TRBV12-3/TRBV12-4

DNA: TGCAGTGCTAGGGGCCCGGGCCTGAACTATGGCTACACCTTC
CDR3: CSARGPGLNYGYTF
size: few
J: TRBJ1-2
D: NA
V: TRBV20-1

DNA: TGCGCCAGCCGCTATTCAGGGAAAGGAGGCTACACCTTC
CDR3: CASRYSGKGGYTF
size: few
J: TRBJ1-2
D: NA
V: TRBV5-1

DNA: TGTGCCAGCCGGGACTCACTATACAATGAGCAGTTCTTC
CDR3: CASRDSLYNEQFF
size: few
J: TRBJ2-1
D: NA
V: TRBV12-3/TRBV12-4

DNA: TGTGCCAGCAGCTTGTACCGGGCGGCAGATACGCAGTATTTT
CDR3: CASSLYRAADTQYF
size: few
J: TRBJ2-3
D: NA
V: TRBV7-9

DNA: TGCAGTGCTAGGACCCTAGCGGGAGGGCCGGGGGAGCAGTACTTC
CDR3: CSARTLAGGPGEQYF
size: many
J: TRBJ2-7
D: TRBD2
V: TRBV20-1

DNA: TGCAGTGCTAGGACAGGGAATCAGTACGAGCAGTACTTC
CDR3: CSARTGNQYEQYF
size: few
J: TRBJ2-7
D: TRBD1
V: TRBV20-1

DNA: TGTGCCAGCAGCTTAGATCGATGGGAGAATGAGCAGTTCTTC
CDR3: CASSLDRWENEQFF
size: NA
J: TRBJ2-1
D: NA
V: TRBV11-2